Here is one T cell receptor beta chain with its context. Its antigen remains unidentified. No much larger clonotype is one base removed from it; base qualities were not supplied. This sample was included in a study of PD-1 blockade in mismatch repair-deficient tumors (dated by TCRdb to the late 2010s). As for the study more broadly: Between September 2013 and September 2016, the trial enrolled fewer than 95 consecutive patients with around twelve mismatch repair-deficient cancer types, every one of whom had been previously treated and was progressing. Tumor-associated T cell clones were tracked in the peripheral blood of patients responding to PD-1 blockade by deep sequencing of TCR CDR3 regions.

Mismatch repair deficiency in every enrolled patient was established by polymerase chain reaction or immunohistochemistry. A few patients who responded to pembrolizumab therapy underwent TCR sequencing. The phase II trial prospectively tested pembrolizumab PD-1 blockade in advanced mismatch repair-deficient cancers regardless of tissue of origin. Peripheral blood T cell samples were collected serially, before PD-1 blockade began and at several time points afterward. Blood sampling times were reported as weeks after the first pembrolizumab dose. From its cysteine to its phenylalanine, the CDR3 spans 17 amino acids. Kept here is only the CDR3 DNA, which spans 51 bases and is read in frame from base 1. CDR1 and CDR2 were assigned from the germline V gene as MDHEN and SYDVKM. Germline trimming amounts to 8 bases on V and 3 bases on J, with 16 as the count of junction bases outside the gene matches. What the authors observed across the whole study: After pembrolizumab, tumor-resident clones, which were often undetectable in blood before treatment, expanded rapidly and then contracted, generally ahead of radiologic responses.

The library was prepared using the immunoSEQ multiplex PCR assay. TCRdb mirrors the immuneACCESS table, restricted to in-frame sequences. Some clones are absent from its copies; in checked studies, under half trace to an unresolved V gene, and the reason for the others is unknown. The table for this sample lists just under 65,000 clones; approximately 89% of them were counted only once. The top ten constitute approximately 14% of the sample. The V gene is TRBV28 and the J gene is TRBJ2-7; 10 central nucleotides agree with TRBD1. The clonotype comes from an adult with mismatch repair-deficient cancer. This sample comprised peripheral blood, obtained 52 weeks after starting pembrolizumab. The nucleotides are TGTGCCAGCGCCGGGACAGGGGCCACTAGCGGTCACTACGAGCAGTACTTC. This translates into CASAGTGATSGHYEQYF.